The source of this T cell receptor beta chain is a study of T cells in localized non-small cell lung cancer. For this clone: Its matching antigen is unknown.

Whole-study findings and limits: Of the top 100 tumor clones, median around 55 were in adjacent lung, about 26 among its top 100. Sequence data derive from only one tumor region, so heterogeneity remains possible. The study linked higher blood T cell density to longer overall survival.

The method was immunoSEQ multiplex PCR; TCRdb's version includes in-frame clones alone and lacks a portion of them. Among roughly 1,000 clones, roughly a quarter were seen once, and the ten largest hold around 10%. The sequence derives from a female donor aged 60 or older with stage I lung adenocarcinoma. This specimen consisted of normal lung tissue next to the tumor, obtained before any cancer treatment.

CDR3 residues: CAWRFQSQANTIYF. DNA for the CDR3: TGTGCCTGGAGGTTCCAGAGCCAGGCAAACACCATATATTTT. V gene TRBV30 combines with J gene TRBJ1-3; D gene ambiguous. Germline CDR1 reads GTSNPN; CDR2 reads SVGIG (reference sequence). The CDR3 runs 14 residues. The V gene lost 3 bases and the J gene lost 6 bases, with 15 bases spanning the gap. Full variable domain (outside the CDR3, taken from reference TRBV30 and TRBJ1-3): SQTIHQWPATLVQPVGSPLSLECTVEGTSNPNLYWYRQAAGRGLQLLFYSVGIGQISSEVPQNLSASRPQDRQFILSSKKLLLSDSGFYLCAWRFQSQANTIYFGEGSWLTVV.